The sequence of this T cell receptor beta chain was determined in a study of vaccination effects on CD4 cells after COVID-19. Across the whole study: Samples were given by two convalescent patients 16 days and one week before vaccination. General observations from the study: Clones from infection and from vaccination both contracted markedly late after vaccination. Missing from the study were early post-infection timepoints, and its convalescent patients were few.

Some clones are missing from TCRdb's copy, which holds only in-frame ones; the method was immunoSEQ multiplex PCR. The sample contains tens of thousands of clones, roughly 66% of which appear only once. A remark on this clone: Its antigen is as yet unknown.

The CDR3 totals 12 residues. V gave up 5 bases and J gave up 4 bases, with 6 bases separating them. The germline gives CDR1 SGHVS, CDR2 FQNEAQ. Using viral peptide pools, the ViraFEST assay grew out antigen-specific CD4+ T cells prior to sequencing. The culture ran for approximately nine days before CD4+ T cells were isolated. The infection with SARS-CoV-2 (confirmed by PCR) occurred in this person between March and December 2020. The authors replaced half the medium with IL-2 medium on days 3 and 7. Source: CD4+ T cells from PBMCs cultured with a peptide pool, taken before COVID-19 vaccination. The receptor's source is a human donor who had a prior SARS-CoV-2 infection. The chain couples TRBV7-8 to TRBJ1-5, with a possible D match to TRBD1 (6 bases). The DNA for the CDR3 is TGTGCCAGCAGCAGGGGGAATCAGCCCCAGCATTTT. As protein: CASSRGNQPQHF.